The clone carrying this T cell receptor beta chain was recorded a few times. Its antigen remains unknown. This record comes from a study of beta chain features in type 1 diabetes. The wider study: The patient and healthy donor groups were comparable for age, gender and cell yields. Study results and caveats: cDNA-based reads could over-represent cells with high TCR expression. Within each of all four CD4+ subsets, Type 1 diabetes patients had TCRB CDR3s that were moderately but significantly shorter.

In germline, CDR1 is SGHNT, CDR2 YYREEE (reference sequence). The trim removed 3 bases at V and 7 bases at J, leaving 4 bases unmatched. CDR3 size: 14 residues. The entirety of the isolated RNA underwent reverse transcription, so expressed TCRB transcripts were sequenced. Here immunoSEQ multiplex PCR was the method, and the copy in TCRdb shows in-frame clones only, minus some. The table records about 270,000 clones, approximately 15% of them present only once. The rearrangement links TRBV5-4 to TRBJ2-4; 10 bases match TRBD2. The source is a man aged 25-40 years with type 1 diabetes. The source material was naive CD4+ T cells from blood. In nucleotides, the CDR3 is TGTGCCAGCAGCTCAGCGGGAGGGCGGAACATTCAGTACTTC. It yields the protein CASSSAGGRNIQYF. The full variable domain, completed using reference TRBV5-4 and TRBJ2-4, is ETGVTQSPTHLIKTRGQQVTLRCSSQSGHNTVSWYQQALGQGPQFIFQYYREEENGRGNFPPRFSGLQFPNYSSELNVNALELDDSALYLCASSSAGGRNIQYFGAGTRLSVL.